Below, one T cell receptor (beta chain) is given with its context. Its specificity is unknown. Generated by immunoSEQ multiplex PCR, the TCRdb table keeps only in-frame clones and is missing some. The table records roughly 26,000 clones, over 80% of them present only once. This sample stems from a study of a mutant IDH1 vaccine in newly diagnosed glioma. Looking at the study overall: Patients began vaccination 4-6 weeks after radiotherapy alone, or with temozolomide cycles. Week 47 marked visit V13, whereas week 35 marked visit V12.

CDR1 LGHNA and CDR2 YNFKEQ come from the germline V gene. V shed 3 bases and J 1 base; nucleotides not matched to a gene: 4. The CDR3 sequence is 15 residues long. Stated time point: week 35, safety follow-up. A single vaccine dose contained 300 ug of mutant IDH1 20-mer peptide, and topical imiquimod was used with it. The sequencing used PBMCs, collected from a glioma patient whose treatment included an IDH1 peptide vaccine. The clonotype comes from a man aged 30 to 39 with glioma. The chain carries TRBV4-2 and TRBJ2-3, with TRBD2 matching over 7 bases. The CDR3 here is CASSHGLGGTDTQYF. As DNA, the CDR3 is TGTGCCAGCAGCCATGGACTAGGGGGCACAGATACGCAGTATTTT.